Sequencing of this T cell receptor beta chain was carried out in a study of T cell repertoires and HLA-DP antigens. Repertoires were generated with immunoSEQ multiplex PCR, while TCRdb's copy carries only in-frame clones and drops some. The data contain around 90,000 clones, more than 75% of them seen just once; the ten biggest clones take up around 1.7%. Deletions cut 4 bases from V and 2 bases from J, with 8 bases between. CDR3 length equals 13 residues. Per germline, CDR1 KGHSH and CDR2 LQKENI. With regard to this clone: Antigen: not known. This sample also contains other DNA sequences that code for the same CDR3.

This chain joins TRBV18 and TRBJ2-5, with a tentative D call TRBD2 (6 bases). Sequencing was performed on CD4+ T cells from PBMCs. The clonotype comes from a man in his fifties or sixties in good health and CMV-seronegative. This CDR3 is CASSQGLQETQYF. Written as DNA, the CDR3 is TGTGCCAGCTCACAAGGACTACAAGAGACCCAGTACTTC.